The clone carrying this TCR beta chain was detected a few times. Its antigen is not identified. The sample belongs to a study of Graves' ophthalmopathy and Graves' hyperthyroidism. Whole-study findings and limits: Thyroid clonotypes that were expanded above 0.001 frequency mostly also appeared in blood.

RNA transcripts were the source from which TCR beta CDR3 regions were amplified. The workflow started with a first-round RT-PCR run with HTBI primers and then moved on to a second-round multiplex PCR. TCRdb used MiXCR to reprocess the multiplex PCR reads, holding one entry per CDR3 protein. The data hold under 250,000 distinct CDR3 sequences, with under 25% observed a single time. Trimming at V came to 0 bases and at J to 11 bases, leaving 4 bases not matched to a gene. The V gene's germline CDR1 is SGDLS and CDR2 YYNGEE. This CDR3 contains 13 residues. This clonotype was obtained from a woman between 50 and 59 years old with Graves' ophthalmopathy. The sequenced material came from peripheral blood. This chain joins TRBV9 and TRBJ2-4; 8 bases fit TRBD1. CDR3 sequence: CASSVVPGGLQYF. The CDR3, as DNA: TGTGCCAGCAGCGTAGTCCCAGGGGGCCTTCAGTACTTC.